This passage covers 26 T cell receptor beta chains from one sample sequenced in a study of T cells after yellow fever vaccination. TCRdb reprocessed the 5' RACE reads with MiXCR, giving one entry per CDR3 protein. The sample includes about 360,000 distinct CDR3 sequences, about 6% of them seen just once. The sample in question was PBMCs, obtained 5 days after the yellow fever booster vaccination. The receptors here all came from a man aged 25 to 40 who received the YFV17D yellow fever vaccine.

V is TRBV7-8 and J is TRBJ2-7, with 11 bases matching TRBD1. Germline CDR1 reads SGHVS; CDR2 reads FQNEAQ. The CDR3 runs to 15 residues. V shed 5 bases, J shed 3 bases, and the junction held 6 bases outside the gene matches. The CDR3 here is CASSRGTGGFYEQYF. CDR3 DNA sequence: TGTGCCAGCAGCCGGGGGACAGGGGGTTTCTACGAGCAGTACTTC.

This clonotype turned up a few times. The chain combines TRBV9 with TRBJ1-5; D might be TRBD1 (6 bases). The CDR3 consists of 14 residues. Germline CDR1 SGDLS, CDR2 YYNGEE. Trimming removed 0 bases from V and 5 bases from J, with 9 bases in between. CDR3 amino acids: CASSVEGGDQPQHF. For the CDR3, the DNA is TGTGCCAGCAGCGTAGAGGGGGGGGATCAGCCCCAGCATTTT.

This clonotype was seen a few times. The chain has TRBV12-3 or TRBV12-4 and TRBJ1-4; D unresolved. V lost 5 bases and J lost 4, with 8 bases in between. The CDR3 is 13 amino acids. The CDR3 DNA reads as TGTGCCAGCAGTGAGAGGAATAATGAAAAACTGTTTTTT. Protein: CASSERNNEKLFF.

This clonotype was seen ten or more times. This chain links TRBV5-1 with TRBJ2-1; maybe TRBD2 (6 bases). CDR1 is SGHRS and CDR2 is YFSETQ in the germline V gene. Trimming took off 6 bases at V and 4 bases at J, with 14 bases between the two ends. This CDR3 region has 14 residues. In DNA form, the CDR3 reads TGCGCCAGCAACCGGGACTTTGTTTACAATGAGCAGTTCTTC. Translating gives CASNRDFVYNEQFF.

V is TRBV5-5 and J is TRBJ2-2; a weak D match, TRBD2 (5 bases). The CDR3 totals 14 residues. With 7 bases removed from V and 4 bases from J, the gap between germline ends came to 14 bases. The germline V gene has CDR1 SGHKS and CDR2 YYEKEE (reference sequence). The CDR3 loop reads CASLGRGSTGELFF. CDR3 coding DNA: TGTGCCAGCCTCGGAAGAGGGAGCACCGGGGAGCTGTTTTTT.

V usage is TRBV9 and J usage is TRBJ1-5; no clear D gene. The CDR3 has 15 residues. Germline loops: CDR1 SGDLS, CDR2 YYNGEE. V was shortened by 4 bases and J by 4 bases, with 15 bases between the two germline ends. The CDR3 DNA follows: TGTGCCAGCAGCCCTGACGGGCTCCCTAATCAGCCCCAGCATTTT. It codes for CASSPDGLPNQPQHF. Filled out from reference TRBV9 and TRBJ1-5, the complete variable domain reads DSGVTQTPKHLITATGQRVTLRCSPRSGDLSVYWYQQSLDQGLQFLIQYYNGEERAKGNILERFSAQQFPDLHSELNLSSLELGDSALYFCASSPDGLPNQPQHFGDGTRLSIL.

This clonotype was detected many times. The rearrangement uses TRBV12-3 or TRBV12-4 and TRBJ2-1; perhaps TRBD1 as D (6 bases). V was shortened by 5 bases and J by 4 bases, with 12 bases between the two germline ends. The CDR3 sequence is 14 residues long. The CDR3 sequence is CASSIRTEYNEQFF. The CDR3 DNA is TGTGCCAGCAGTATAAGGACAGAATACAATGAGCAGTTCTTC.

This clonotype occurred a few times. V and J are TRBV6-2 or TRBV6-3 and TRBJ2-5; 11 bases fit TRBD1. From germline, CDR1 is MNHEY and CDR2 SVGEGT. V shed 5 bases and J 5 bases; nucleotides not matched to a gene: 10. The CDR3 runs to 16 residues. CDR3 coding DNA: TGTGCCAGCAGTATCGAGGGACAGGGGGTAGAGGAGACCCAGTACTTC. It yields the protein CASSIEGQGVEETQYF.

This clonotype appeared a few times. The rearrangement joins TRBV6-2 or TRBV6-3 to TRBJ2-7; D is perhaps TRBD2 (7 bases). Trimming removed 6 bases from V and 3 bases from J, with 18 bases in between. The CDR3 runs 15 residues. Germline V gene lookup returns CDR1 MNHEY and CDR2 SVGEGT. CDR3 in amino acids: CASSSDGGRSYEQYF. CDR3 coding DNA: TGTGCCAGCAGCAGCGACGGGGGGCGCAGCTACGAGCAGTACTTC.

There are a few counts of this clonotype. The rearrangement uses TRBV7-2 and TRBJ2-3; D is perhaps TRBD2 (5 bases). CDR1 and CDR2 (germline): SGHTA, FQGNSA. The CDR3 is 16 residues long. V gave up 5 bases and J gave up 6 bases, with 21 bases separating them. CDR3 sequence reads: CASSRNGGRNSDTQYF. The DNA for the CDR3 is TGTGCCAGCAGCCGAAACGGAGGCCGAAATTCCGATACGCAGTATTTT.

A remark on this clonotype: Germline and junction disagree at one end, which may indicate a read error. Written as DNA, the CDR3 is TGTACCAGCAGCCAATTGGGGACAGGGGCCTTCAATGAGCAGTTCTTC. It encodes CTSSQLGTGAFNEQFF. This chain links TRBV14 with TRBJ2-1; the match to TRBD1 covers 10 bases. This CDR3 is built from 16 residues. The V gene's germline CDR1 is SGHDN and CDR2 FVKESK.

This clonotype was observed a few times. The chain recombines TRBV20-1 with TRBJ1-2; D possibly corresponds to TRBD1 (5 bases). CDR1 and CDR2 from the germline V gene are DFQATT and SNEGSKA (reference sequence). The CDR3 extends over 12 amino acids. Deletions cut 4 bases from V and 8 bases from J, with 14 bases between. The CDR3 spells CSATGPEGGYTF. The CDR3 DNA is TGCAGTGCTACAGGGCCCGAAGGGGGCTACACCTTC.

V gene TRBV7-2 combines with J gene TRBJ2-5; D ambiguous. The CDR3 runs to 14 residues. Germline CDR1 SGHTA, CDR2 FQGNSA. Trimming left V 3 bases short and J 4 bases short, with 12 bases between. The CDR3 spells CASSLVRAAETQYF. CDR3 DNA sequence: TGTGCCAGCAGCTTGGTACGGGCCGCAGAGACCCAGTACTTC.

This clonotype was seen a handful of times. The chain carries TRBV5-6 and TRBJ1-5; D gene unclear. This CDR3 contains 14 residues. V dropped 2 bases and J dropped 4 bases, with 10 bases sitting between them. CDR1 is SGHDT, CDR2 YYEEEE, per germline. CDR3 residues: CASSLRNRNQPQHF. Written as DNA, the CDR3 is TGTGCCAGCAGCTTAAGGAACCGAAATCAGCCCCAGCATTTT.

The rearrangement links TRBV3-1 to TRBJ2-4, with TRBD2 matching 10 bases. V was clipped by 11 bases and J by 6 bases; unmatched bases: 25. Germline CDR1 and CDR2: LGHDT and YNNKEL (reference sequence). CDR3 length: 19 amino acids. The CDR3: CASTQDRGLAGVSANIQYF. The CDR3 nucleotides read TGTGCCTCCACCCAAGATCGTGGGCTAGCGGGAGTATCGGCAAACATTCAGTACTTC.

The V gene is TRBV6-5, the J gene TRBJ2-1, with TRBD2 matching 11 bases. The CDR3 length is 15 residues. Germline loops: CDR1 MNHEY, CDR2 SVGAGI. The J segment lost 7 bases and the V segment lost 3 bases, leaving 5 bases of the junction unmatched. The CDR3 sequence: CASSYAGLAVNEQFF. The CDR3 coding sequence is TGTGCCAGCAGTTATGCGGGACTAGCGGTAAATGAGCAGTTCTTC.

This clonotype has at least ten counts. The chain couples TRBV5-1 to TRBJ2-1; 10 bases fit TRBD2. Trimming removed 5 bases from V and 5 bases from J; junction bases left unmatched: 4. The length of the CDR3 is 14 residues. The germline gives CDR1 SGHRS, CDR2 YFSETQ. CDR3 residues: CASRTGLADNEQFF. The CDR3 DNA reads TGCGCCAGCAGAACAGGACTAGCGGACAATGAGCAGTTCTTC.

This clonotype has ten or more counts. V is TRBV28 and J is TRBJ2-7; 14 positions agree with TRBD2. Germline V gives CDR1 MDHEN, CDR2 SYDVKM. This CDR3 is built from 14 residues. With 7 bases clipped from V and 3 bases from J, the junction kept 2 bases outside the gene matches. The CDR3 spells CASIGTSGSYEQYF. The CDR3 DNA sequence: TGTGCCAGCATCGGGACTAGCGGGAGCTACGAGCAGTACTTC.

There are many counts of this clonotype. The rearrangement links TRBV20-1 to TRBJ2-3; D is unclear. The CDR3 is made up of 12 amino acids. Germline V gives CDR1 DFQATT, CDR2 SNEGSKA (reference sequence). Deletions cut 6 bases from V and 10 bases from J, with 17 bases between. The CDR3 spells CSAHDGSPPQYF. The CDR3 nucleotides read TGCAGTGCCCACGACGGGTCCCCCCCGCAGTATTTT.

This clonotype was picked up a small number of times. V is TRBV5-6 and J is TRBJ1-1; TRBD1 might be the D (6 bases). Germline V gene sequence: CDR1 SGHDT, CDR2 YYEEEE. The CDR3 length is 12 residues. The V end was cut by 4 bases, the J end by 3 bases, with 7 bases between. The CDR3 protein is CASSAGDTEAFF. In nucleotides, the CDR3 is TGTGCCAGCAGCGCAGGGGACACTGAAGCTTTCTTT.

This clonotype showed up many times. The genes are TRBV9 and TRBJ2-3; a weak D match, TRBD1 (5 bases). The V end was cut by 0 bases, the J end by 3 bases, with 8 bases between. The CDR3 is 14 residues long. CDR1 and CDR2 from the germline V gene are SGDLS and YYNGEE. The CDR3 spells CASSVEPGTDTQYF. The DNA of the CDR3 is TGTGCCAGCAGCGTAGAGCCAGGGACAGATACGCAGTATTTT.

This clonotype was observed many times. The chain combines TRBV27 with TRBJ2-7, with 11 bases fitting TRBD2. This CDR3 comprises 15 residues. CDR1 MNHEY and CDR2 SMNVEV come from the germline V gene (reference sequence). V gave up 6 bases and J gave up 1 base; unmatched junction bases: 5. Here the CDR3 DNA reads TGTGCCAGCAGAACAACTAGCGGGAGATCCTACGAGCAGTACTTC. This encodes CASRTTSGRSYEQYF.

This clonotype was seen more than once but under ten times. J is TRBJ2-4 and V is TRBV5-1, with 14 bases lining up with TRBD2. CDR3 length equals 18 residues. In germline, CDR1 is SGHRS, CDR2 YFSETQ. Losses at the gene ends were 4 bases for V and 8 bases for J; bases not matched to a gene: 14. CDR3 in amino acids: CASSVGTSGRPRSDIQYF. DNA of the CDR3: TGCGCCAGCAGCGTGGGGACTAGCGGGAGACCTCGTTCGGACATTCAGTACTTC.

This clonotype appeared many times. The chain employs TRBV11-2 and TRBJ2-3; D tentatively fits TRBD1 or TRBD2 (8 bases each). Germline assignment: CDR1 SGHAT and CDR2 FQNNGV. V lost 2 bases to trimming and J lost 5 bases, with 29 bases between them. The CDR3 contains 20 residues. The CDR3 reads CASSLIGPAGGGGQGDTQYF. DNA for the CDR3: TGTGCCAGCAGCTTAATCGGTCCTGCGGGAGGTGGTGGACAGGGAGATACGCAGTATTTT.

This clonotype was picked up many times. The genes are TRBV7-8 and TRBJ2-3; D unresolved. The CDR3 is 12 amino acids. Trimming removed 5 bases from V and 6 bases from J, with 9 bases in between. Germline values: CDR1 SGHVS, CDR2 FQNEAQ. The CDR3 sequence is CASSALGDTQYF. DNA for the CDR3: TGTGCCAGCAGCGCGTTAGGGGATACGCAGTATTTT.

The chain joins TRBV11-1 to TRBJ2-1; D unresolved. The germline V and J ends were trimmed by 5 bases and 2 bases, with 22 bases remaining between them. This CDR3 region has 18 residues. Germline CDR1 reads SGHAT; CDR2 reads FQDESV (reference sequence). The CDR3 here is CASSPKGTGPSAYNEQFF. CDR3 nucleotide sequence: TGTGCCAGCAGCCCGAAAGGAACCGGGCCCTCAGCCTACAATGAGCAGTTCTTC.